The T cell receptor (beta chain) described here comes from a study of cytomegalovirus exposure and HLA in healthy donors. Primers included in the PCR were 60 Vbeta and 13 Jbeta primers. Method: immunoSEQ multiplex PCR; TCRdb's copy keeps in-frame clones and lacks some. The table lists around 140,000 clones, approximately 80% of them singletons. This CDR3 has 14 amino acids. The germline V and J ends were trimmed by 3 bases and 5 bases, with 11 bases remaining between them. Germline-derived CDR1 and CDR2 are LNHDA and SQIVND (reference sequence). To note about this clone: Antigen unknown.

Study results and caveats: TCR beta sequences numbering more than 15,000 were associated with HLA alleles at 0.05 false discovery rate in a later analysis. Earlier analysis looked at TCR beta V segments, and most were productive about 90% or about 30% of the time. Accounts indicate the classifier identified cytomegalovirus status with strong specificity and sensitivity. Relative to equally common others, HLA-associated TCR beta chains showed greater clonal expansion in a later analysis.

This clonotype was sampled from a woman under 30 in good health and CMV-seronegative. This sequence joins TRBV19 and TRBJ1-5, with D maybe TRBD1 (6 bases). The sample was PBMCs. Here the CDR3 DNA reads TGTGCCAGTAGTATGGGGGCAGGGGATCAGCCCCAGCATTTT. Translated: CASSMGAGDQPQHF.